This T cell receptor beta chain was found in a study of cytomegalovirus exposure and HLA in healthy donors. Study findings and constraints: Exclusion as indistinguishable affected some V segments, including TRBV6-2 and TRBV6-3. Through in vitro validation, three CMV-associated chains were shown to be specific for CMV antigens. One variant, a missense change in DCLRE1C, was linked in a later analysis to TCR beta V- and J-gene trimming.

Notes on this clone: What it recognizes is unknown.

The CDR3 has 15 amino acids. V shed 1 base, J shed 8 bases, and the junction held 5 bases outside the gene matches. The germline CDR1 and CDR2 sequences are LGHNA and YSLEER. Use of 60 Vbeta and 13 Jbeta primers characterized the PCR. Original data processing: Among the unique TCR beta chains that a later analysis counted, around 82 million in all, 9.5 million to 11 million were shared. Here immunoSEQ multiplex PCR was the method, and the copy in TCRdb shows in-frame clones only, minus some. The D gene and trimming were derived from the DNA, and the V and J assignments and clone size from that table. Here the sample spans some 160,000 clones, approximately 78% being singletons.

Sequencing was carried out using PBMCs. The origin of this receptor is a middle-aged woman in good health and CMV-seropositive. The chain combines TRBV4-3 with TRBJ1-6, with 7 bases lining up with TRBD1. In DNA form, the CDR3 reads TGCGCCAGCAGCCAAGTAGACAGGGACGATTCACCCCTCCACTTT. It encodes CASSQVDRDDSPLHF.